The 31 T cell receptor beta chains reported below all come from one sample, sequenced in a study of cytomegalovirus exposure and HLA in healthy donors. Amplification used 60 Vbeta primers and 13 Jbeta primers. Generated by immunoSEQ multiplex PCR, the TCRdb table keeps only in-frame clones and is missing some. Of roughly 190,000 clones in the sample, more than 75% are singletons; the top ten hold about 1.6%. Input material: PBMCs. These receptor sequences come from a woman aged 45-59 years in good health and CMV-seronegative.

The CDR3 reads CASSQEQGKGEQYF. CDR3 DNA: TGCGCCAGCAGCCAAGAACAGGGGAAGGGCGAGCAGTACTTC. The rearrangement joins TRBV4-1 to TRBJ2-7; TRBD1 agrees at 7 bases. Per the germline V gene, CDR1 is MGHRA and CDR2 is YSYEKL. V trimming: 0 bases; J trimming: 6 bases; junction bases outside the gene matches: 5. The CDR3 covers 14 residues.

The chain combines TRBV20-1 with TRBJ2-1, with D perhaps matching TRBD2 (6 bases). With 7 bases removed from V and 9 bases from J, the gap between germline ends came to 13 bases. Germline V gives CDR1 DFQATT, CDR2 SNEGSKA (reference sequence). The CDR3 loop spans 11 amino acids. The CDR3, as DNA: TGCAGTGGGGGTATTAGCGGTGAGCAGTTCTTC. Translation gives CSGGISGEQFF.

This clone was found once. This rearrangement joins TRBV19 to TRBJ2-2; the D gene is possibly TRBD1 (6 bases). The CDR3 has 14 residues. V was pared by 5 bases and J by 4 bases, with 11 bases between. CDR1 and CDR2 (germline): LNHDA, SQIVND (reference sequence). The CDR3, as DNA: TGTGCCAGTAGTCTACAGGGAACCACCGGGGAGCTGTTTTTT. Amino acids: CASSLQGTTGELFF.

The chain couples TRBV9 to TRBJ1-1, with 7 bases matching TRBD1. Germline CDR1 and CDR2: SGDLS and YYNGEE. Trimming cost V 2 bases and J 0 bases; bases outside gene matches: 7. This CDR3 contains 16 residues. CDR3 amino acids: CASSVGTDLMNTEAFF. DNA of the CDR3: TGTGCCAGCAGCGTTGGGACAGATCTAATGAACACTGAAGCTTTCTTT.

The chain is built from TRBV18 and TRBJ2-1; D may be TRBD2 (6 bases). Trimming took 6 bases from V and 8 from J, leaving 11 bases between them. CDR3 size: 12 residues. Germline V gene data show CDR1 as KGHSH and CDR2 as LQKENI. The DNA of the CDR3 is TGTGCCAGCTCTCACACGGGGGATGAGCAGTTCTTC. It codes for CASSHTGDEQFF. Filled out from reference TRBV18 and TRBJ2-1, the complete variable domain reads NAGVMQNPRHLVRRRGQEARLRCSPMKGHSHVYWYRQLPEEGLKFMVYLQKENIIDESGMPKERFSAEFPKEGPSILRIQQVVRGDSAAYFCASSHTGDEQFFGPGTRLTVL.

About this clone itself: The sample holds other DNA sequences that translate to the same CDR3. The chain joins TRBV7-9 to TRBJ1-1, with a weak D call TRBD1 (6 bases). The length of the CDR3 is 13 residues. Trimming stripped 6 bases from V and 1 base from J, with 9 bases between. Germline-derived CDR1 and CDR2 are SEHNR and FQNEAQ (reference sequence). This CDR3 reads CASSMTGNTEAFF. CDR3 bases: TGTGCCAGCAGTATGACAGGGAACACTGAAGCTTTCTTT.

The chain uses TRBV5-6 and TRBJ2-5; no clear D. The end of the DNA is better explained by TRBJ2-7, so the J call may be wrong. Germline V lookup: CDR1 SGHDT, CDR2 YYEEEE. The CDR3 is 14 amino acids. CDR3: CASSLPYRAYEQYF. In DNA, the CDR3 is TGTGCCAGCAGCTTACCATACAGAGCCTACGAGCAGTACTTC.

The rearrangement joins TRBV2 to TRBJ2-3; 10 bases align to TRBD2. CDR1 SNHLY and CDR2 FYNNEI come from the germline V gene. The length of the CDR3 is 15 residues. Trimming at V came to 6 bases and at J to 4 bases, leaving 7 bases not matched to a gene. CDR3 residues: CASRSWGLASDTQYF. The CDR3 bases are TGTGCCAGCAGGTCGTGGGGACTAGCGTCAGATACGCAGTATTTT.

The chain recombines TRBV19 with TRBJ1-5; 7 bases agree with TRBD1. Trimming at V came to 0 bases and at J to 7 bases, leaving 9 bases not matched to a gene. The CDR3 is 16 amino acids. The germline V gene encodes CDR1 LNHDA and CDR2 SQIVND (reference sequence). In nucleotides, the CDR3 is TGTGCCAGTAGTATAGATACAGGGGACCTCTTACAGCCCCAGCATTTT. Residues: CASSIDTGDLLQPQHF.

The CDR3 DNA is TGTGCCAGCAGTGAATGGAGGAGCCCCGGGACAGGGTTTGGCTACACCTTC. This encodes CASSEWRSPGTGFGYTF. The chain recombines TRBV6-1 with TRBJ1-2, with 9 nucleotides matching TRBD1. The CDR3 totals 17 residues. Germline V gene data show CDR1 as MNHNS and CDR2 as SASEGT. J was trimmed by 7 bases and V by 2 bases; bases with no gene match: 14.

The chain couples TRBV2 to TRBJ2-1, with 7 bases that match TRBD2. The CDR3 extends over 13 amino acids. The V gene's germline CDR1 is SNHLY and CDR2 FYNNEI. V trimming: 6 bases; J trimming: 3 bases; junction bases outside the gene matches: 2. Here the CDR3 DNA reads TGTGCCAGCAGAAAGCGGGGCTACAATGAGCAGTTCTTC. The encoded protein is CASRKRGYNEQFF.

This clone showed up just a few times. This chain joins TRBV28 and TRBJ1-1; 8 bases line up with TRBD1. This CDR3 has 13 amino acids. Per the germline V gene, CDR1 is MDHEN and CDR2 is SYDVKM. Unmatched junction bases numbered 6, after V lost 6 bases and J lost 6 bases. CDR3 loop: CASRSQGVAEAFF. CDR3 sequence (DNA): TGTGCCAGCAGGTCACAGGGGGTGGCTGAAGCTTTCTTT.

This chain links TRBV28 with TRBJ1-5; no firm D call. The CDR3 has 13 residues. Looked up from germline, CDR1 is MDHEN and CDR2 is SYDVKM. Trimming left V 6 bases short and J 9 bases short, with 15 bases between. The CDR3 DNA reads as TGTGCCAGCAGCCTTTCCTATGCGGGGCCCCAGCATTTT. Translated, it gives CASSLSYAGPQHF.

This rearrangement joins TRBV6-1 to TRBJ2-7; D is undetermined. CDR1 and CDR2 from the germline V gene are MNHNS and SASEGT. This CDR3 is built from 10 residues. V lost 6 bases and J 4 bases, leaving 4 bases between the germline ends. CDR3 DNA sequence: TGTGCCAGCAGACAGTACGAGCAGTACTTC. Amino acids: CASRQYEQYF.

The J gene is TRBJ1-4, the V gene TRBV4-1; D perhaps matches TRBD1 (6 bases). The CDR3 loop spans 17 amino acids. With 0 bases removed from V and 1 base from J, the gap between germline ends came to 12 bases. Germline CDR1 MGHRA, CDR2 YSYEKL. CDR3 sequence: CASSQERGGRTNEKLFF. Written as DNA, the CDR3 is TGCGCCAGCAGCCAAGAGAGAGGGGGAAGAACTAATGAAAAACTGTTTTTT.

The chain links TRBV13 to TRBJ2-1, with 8 bases aligning to TRBD2. Germline V gene lookup returns CDR1 PRHDT and CDR2 FYEKMQ (reference sequence). Trimming took 5 bases from V and 10 from J; bases not matched to a gene: 13. This CDR3 has 15 residues. The CDR3: CASSPAIAGPSEQFF. CDR3 coding DNA: TGTGCCAGCAGCCCCGCTATAGCGGGACCTTCCGAGCAGTTCTTC.

The chain combines TRBV9 with TRBJ2-2; weak D call: TRBD1 (5 bases). The CDR3 consists of 13 residues. Per the germline V gene, CDR1 is SGDLS and CDR2 is YYNGEE. The germline V and J ends were trimmed by 2 bases and 9 bases, with 11 bases remaining between them. The CDR3 DNA is TGTGCCAGCAGCGTGTTAGGGGCGAGGGAGCTGTTTTTT. Protein: CASSVLGARELFF.

The rearrangement links TRBV19 to TRBJ1-2, with 8 bases fitting TRBD1. Germline V CDR1 and CDR2: LNHDA, SQIVND (reference sequence). The CDR3 length is 15 residues. V shed 2 bases and J 2 bases; nucleotides not matched to a gene: 4. The CDR3 sequence is CASSIWTGLNYGYTF. For the CDR3, the DNA is TGTGCCAGTAGTATATGGACAGGGCTCAACTATGGCTACACCTTC.

This rearrangement joins TRBV9 to TRBJ2-7, with 8 bases matching TRBD1. CDR3 length: 13 residues. V lost 0 bases to trimming and J lost 6 bases; unmatched junction nucleotides: 2. Germline V gives CDR1 SGDLS, CDR2 YYNGEE. DNA for the CDR3: TGTGCCAGCAGCGTAGAAGGGACAGGCGAGCAGTACTTC. Protein product: CASSVEGTGEQYF.

V and J are TRBV23-1 and TRBJ1-1; 7 nucleotides match TRBD1. TRBV23-1 falls under the ORF class, with uncertain function. Losses at the gene ends were 4 bases for V and 3 bases for J; bases not matched to a gene: 8. The CDR3 spans 15 residues. CDR3 coding DNA: TGCGCCAGCAGTCTAAAGGGAACAGGGGACACTGAAGCTTTCTTT. Translation gives CASSLKGTGDTEAFF.

The J gene is TRBJ2-7, the V gene TRBV18; D unresolved. Looked up from germline, CDR1 is KGHSH and CDR2 is LQKENI. V was clipped by 3 bases and J by 2 bases, with 11 bases between them. The CDR3 is 14 residues long. The DNA of the CDR3 is TGTGCCAGCTCACCTCCCACAGACACCTACGAGCAGTACTTC. Translating it yields CASSPPTDTYEQYF.

The V and J genes are TRBV5-4 and TRBJ2-3; 13 bases line up with TRBD2. The CDR3 totals 18 residues. J was trimmed by 2 bases and V by 4 bases; bases with no gene match: 10. CDR1 and CDR2 (germline): SGHNT, YYREEE (reference sequence). CDR3 in DNA: TGTGCCAGCAGCGCCGCCCAGACTAGCGGGGGGCACACAGATACGCAGTATTTT. It codes for CASSAAQTSGGHTDTQYF.

The chain has TRBV11-2 and TRBJ2-1; 9 bases align to TRBD2. The J segment lost 10 bases and the V segment lost 1 base, leaving 5 bases of the junction unmatched. Germline V gives CDR1 SGHAT, CDR2 FQNNGV. The CDR3 is made up of 14 amino acids. The CDR3 spells CASSLALAGREQFF. The CDR3 nucleotides read TGTGCCAGCAGCTTAGCCCTAGCGGGAAGGGAGCAGTTCTTC.

This clone has a single count. This rearrangement joins TRBV25-1 to TRBJ2-3; D may be TRBD1 (5 bases). Trimming shortened V by 0 bases and J by 3 bases, and 7 bases separated the two germline ends. This CDR3 has 14 residues. The germline V gene encodes CDR1 MGHDK and CDR2 SYGVNS. The CDR3 region has the DNA TGTGCCAGCAGTGAATACTACAGGACAGATACGCAGTATTTT. Its translation: CASSEYYRTDTQYF. The entire variable domain, with the rest obtained from reference TRBV25-1 and TRBJ2-3, is as follows: EADIYQTPRYLVIGTGKKITLECSQTMGHDKMYWYQQDPGMELHLIHYSYGVNSTEKGDLSSESTVSRIRTEHFPLTLESARPSHTSQYLCASSEYYRTDTQYFGPGTRLTVL.

This clone was seen just once. The chain carries TRBV10-3 and TRBJ2-7; possibly TRBD2 for D (6 bases). The CDR3 sequence is 14 residues long. Per the germline V gene, CDR1 is ENHRY and CDR2 is SYGVKD. The V end was cut by 2 bases, the J end by 6 bases, with 14 bases between. CDR3 coding DNA: TGTGCCATCAGTGAGAGTGTGGGGGGAGCCGAGCAGTACTTC. Amino acids: CAISESVGGAEQYF.

The genes are TRBV19 and TRBJ1-1; D unclear. V was cut by 5 bases and J by 2 bases, with 9 bases left in between. CDR3 length: 13 residues. Germline values: CDR1 LNHDA, CDR2 SQIVND (reference sequence). CDR3 in DNA: TGTGCCAGTAGTGAACAGATCAACACTGAAGCTTTCTTT. This translates into CASSEQINTEAFF.

About this clone: A read error may produce the germline difference seen at one junction end. V usage is TRBV7-9 and J usage is TRBJ2-7; 8 bases map to TRBD2. CDR1 and CDR2 (germline): SEHNR, FQNEAQ (reference sequence). The CDR3 runs to 14 residues. Here the CDR3 reads CSSMPAGAAYEQYF. CDR3 DNA: TGTTCCAGCATGCCAGCGGGGGCAGCCTACGAGCAGTACTTC.

This sequence joins TRBV2 and TRBJ2-1; D remains ambiguous. Germline values: CDR1 SNHLY, CDR2 FYNNEI. The CDR3 totals 15 residues. Trimming pared 0 bases from V and 6 bases from J, leaving 12 bases between. The CDR3 DNA reads as TGTGCCAGCAGTGAAGCGCTTGGGCCCCTCAATGAGCAGTTCTTC. Residues: CASSEALGPLNEQFF. Using reference TRBV2 and TRBJ2-1 for the parts outside the CDR3, the full variable domain is EPEVTQTPSHQVTQMGQEVILRCVPISNHLYFYWYRQILGQKVEFLVSFYNNEISEKSEIFDDQFSVERPDGSNFTLKIRSTKLEDSAMYFCASSEALGPLNEQFFGPGTRLTVL.

J is TRBJ2-2 and V is TRBV4-3; D is uncertain. Germline CDR1 reads LGHNA; CDR2 reads YSLEER. V was pared by 5 bases and J by 6 bases, with 13 bases between. There are 14 residues in the CDR3. The CDR3 loop reads CASSTQTMAGELFF. CDR3 DNA: TGCGCCAGCAGCACCCAGACAATGGCCGGGGAGCTGTTTTTT.

The chain links TRBV7-8 to TRBJ1-5; D is possibly TRBD1 (5 bases). The CDR3 is made up of 15 amino acids. CDR1 and CDR2 from the germline V gene are SGHVS and FQNEAQ. V lost 5 bases and J 5 bases, leaving 16 bases between the germline ends. CDR3 residues: CASSRDRGRDQPQHF. The CDR3 nucleotides are TGTGCCAGCAGCAGAGATAGGGGCCGGGATCAGCCCCAGCATTTT.

The genes are TRBV5-1 and TRBJ2-1; the match to TRBD2 covers 12 bases. With 3 bases clipped from V and 0 bases from J, the junction kept 10 bases outside the gene matches. The CDR3 is 19 amino acids. In germline, CDR1 is SGHRS, CDR2 YFSETQ. The CDR3 coding sequence is TGCGCCAGCAGCTCGTCTAGGACTAGCGGGAAGAGCTCCTACAATGAGCAGTTCTTC. It is translated as CASSSSRTSGKSSYNEQFF.